The source of this T cell receptor beta chain is a study of cytotoxic CD8 clonotypes in ibrutinib-treated CLL. For the study at large: The patient breakdown showed approximately 11 relapsed/refractory and about 16 treatment-naive cases, with about 18 IGHV unmutated. The study's findings and limits: The study found baseline clonality above age-matched healthy donors, tracking circulating CD8+ T-cell counts. Public clonotypes, an uncommon group, contracted or remained stable on treatment.

The repertoire was sequenced with immunoSEQ multiplex PCR; TCRdb's copy has only in-frame clones and lacks some. The top ten hold about 5.8% of the sample, which has under 300,000 clones, around 69% seen once. The germline CDR1 and CDR2 sequences are SGDLS and YYNGEE. This CDR3 is built from 14 residues. V lost 0 bases and J lost 4, with 11 bases in between. With regard to this clone: What it binds is not known.

The V and J genes are TRBV9 and TRBJ2-7; D unclear. This TCR was sampled from a human donor with chronic lymphocytic leukemia. The input for sequencing was PBMCs, taken at disease progression, from a patient treated with ibrutinib. The CDR3 is CASSVEPLSYEQYF. CDR3 nucleotides: TGTGCCAGCAGCGTAGAGCCCTTGTCGTACGAGCAGTACTTC.